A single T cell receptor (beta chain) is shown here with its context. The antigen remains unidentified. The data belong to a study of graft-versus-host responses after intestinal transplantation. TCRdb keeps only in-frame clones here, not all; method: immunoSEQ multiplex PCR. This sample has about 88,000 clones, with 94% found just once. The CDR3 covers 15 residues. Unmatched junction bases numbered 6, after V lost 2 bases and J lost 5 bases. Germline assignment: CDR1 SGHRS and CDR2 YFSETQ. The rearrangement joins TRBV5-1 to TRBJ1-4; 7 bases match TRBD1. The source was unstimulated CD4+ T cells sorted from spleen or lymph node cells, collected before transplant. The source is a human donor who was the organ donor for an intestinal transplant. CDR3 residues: CASSLAGQPNEKLFF. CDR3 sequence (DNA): TGCGCCAGCAGCTTAGCGGGACAGCCGAATGAAAAACTGTTTTTT.